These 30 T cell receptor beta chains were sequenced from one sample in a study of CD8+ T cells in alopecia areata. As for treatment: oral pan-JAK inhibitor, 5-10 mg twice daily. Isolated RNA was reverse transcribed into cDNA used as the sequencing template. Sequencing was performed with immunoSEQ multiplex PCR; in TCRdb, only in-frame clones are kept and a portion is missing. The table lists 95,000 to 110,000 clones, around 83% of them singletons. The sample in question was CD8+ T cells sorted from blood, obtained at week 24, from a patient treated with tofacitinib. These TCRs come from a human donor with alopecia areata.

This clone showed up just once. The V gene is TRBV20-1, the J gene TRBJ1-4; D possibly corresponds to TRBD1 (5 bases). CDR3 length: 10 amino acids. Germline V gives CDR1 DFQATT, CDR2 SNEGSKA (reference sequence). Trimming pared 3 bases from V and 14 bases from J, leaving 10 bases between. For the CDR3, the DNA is TGCAGTGCTAGGGGGCTGGGCCTGTTTTTT. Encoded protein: CSARGLGLFF.

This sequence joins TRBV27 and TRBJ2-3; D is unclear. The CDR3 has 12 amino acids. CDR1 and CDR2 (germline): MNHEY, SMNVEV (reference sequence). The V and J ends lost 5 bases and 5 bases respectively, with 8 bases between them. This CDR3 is CASSLGRDTQYF. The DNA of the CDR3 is TGTGCCAGCAGTCTCGGTAGAGATACGCAGTATTTT.

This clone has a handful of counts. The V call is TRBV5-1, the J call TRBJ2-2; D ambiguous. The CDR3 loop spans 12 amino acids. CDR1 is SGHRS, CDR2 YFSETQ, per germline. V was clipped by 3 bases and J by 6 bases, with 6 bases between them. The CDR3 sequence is CASSSPAGELFF. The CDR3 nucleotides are TGCGCCAGCAGCTCACCTGCCGGGGAGCTGTTTTTT. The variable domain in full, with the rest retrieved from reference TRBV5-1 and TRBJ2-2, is KAGVTQTPRYLIKTRGQQVTLSCSPISGHRSVSWYQQTPGQGLQFLFEYFSETQRNKGNFPGRFSGRQFSNSRSEMNVSTLELGDSALYLCASSSPAGELFFGEGSRLTVL.

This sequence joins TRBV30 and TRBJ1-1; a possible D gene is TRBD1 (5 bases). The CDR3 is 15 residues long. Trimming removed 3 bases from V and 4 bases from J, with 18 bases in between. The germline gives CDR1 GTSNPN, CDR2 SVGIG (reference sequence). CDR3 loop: CAWRDFRVVGTEAFF. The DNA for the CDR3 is TGTGCCTGGAGGGACTTCAGGGTCGTCGGCACTGAAGCTTTCTTT.

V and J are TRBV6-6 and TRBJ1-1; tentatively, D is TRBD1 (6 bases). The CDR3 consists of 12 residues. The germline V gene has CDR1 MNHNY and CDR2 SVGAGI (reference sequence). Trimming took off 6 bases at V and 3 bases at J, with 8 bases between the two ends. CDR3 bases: TGTGCCAGCAGCCACAGGGACACTGAAGCTTTCTTT. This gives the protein CASSHRDTEAFF.

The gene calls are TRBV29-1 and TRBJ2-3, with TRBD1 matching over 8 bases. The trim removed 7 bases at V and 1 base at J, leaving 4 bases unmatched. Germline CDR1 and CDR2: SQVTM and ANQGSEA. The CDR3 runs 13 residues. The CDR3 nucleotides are TGCAGCGCTACGGACAGGGGCACAGATACGCAGTATTTT. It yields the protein CSATDRGTDTQYF.

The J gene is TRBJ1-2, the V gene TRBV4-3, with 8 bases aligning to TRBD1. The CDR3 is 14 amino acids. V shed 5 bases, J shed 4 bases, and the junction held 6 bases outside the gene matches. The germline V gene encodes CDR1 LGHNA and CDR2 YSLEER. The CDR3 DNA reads TGCGCCAGCAGCGCAGGGGGCGCGGTCTATGGCTACACCTTC. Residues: CASSAGGAVYGYTF.

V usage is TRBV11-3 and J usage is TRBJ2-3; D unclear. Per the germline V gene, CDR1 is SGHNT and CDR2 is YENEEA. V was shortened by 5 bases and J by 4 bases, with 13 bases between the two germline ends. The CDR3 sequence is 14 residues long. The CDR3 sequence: CASSPRQYPDTQYF. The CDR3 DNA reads TGTGCCAGCAGCCCTCGACAATACCCAGATACGCAGTATTTT. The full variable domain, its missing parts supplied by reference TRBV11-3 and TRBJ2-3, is EAGVVQSPRYKIIEKKQPVAFWCNPISGHNTLYWYLQNLGQGPELLIRYENEEAVDDSQLPKDRFSAERLKGVDSTLKIQPAELGDSAVYLCASSPRQYPDTQYFGPGTRLTVL.

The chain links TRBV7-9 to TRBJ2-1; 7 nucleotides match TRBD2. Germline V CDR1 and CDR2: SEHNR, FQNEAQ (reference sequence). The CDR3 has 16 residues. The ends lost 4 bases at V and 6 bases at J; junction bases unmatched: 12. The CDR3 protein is CASSSFSRLAANEQFF. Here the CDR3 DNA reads TGTGCCAGCAGCTCCTTCAGTCGACTAGCAGCCAATGAGCAGTTCTTC. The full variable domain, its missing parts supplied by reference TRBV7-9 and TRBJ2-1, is DTGVSQNPRHKITKRGQNVTFRCDPISEHNRLYWYRQTLGQGPEFLTYFQNEAQLEKSRLLSDRFSAERPKGSFSTLEIQRTEQGDSAMYLCASSSFSRLAANEQFFGPGTRLTVL.

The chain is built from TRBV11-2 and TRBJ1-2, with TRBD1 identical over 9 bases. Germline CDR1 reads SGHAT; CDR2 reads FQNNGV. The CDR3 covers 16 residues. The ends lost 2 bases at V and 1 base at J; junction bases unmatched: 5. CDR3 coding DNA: TGTGCCAGCAGCTTATTGACAGGGGGGAATAACTATGGCTACACCTTC. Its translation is CASSLLTGGNNYGYTF.

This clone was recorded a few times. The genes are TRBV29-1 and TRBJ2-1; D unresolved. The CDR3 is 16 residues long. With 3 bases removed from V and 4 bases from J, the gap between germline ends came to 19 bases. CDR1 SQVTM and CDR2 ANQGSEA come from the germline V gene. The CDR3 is CSVEGRGRSIYNEQFF. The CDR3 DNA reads TGCAGCGTTGAGGGCCGAGGCAGGTCAATATACAATGAGCAGTTCTTC.

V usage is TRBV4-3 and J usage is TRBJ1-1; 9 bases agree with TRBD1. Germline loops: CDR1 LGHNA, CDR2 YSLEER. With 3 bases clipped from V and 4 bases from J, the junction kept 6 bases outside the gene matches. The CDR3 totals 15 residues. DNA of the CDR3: TGCGCCAGCAGCCAGGCACAGGGGGCAGGCACTGAAGCTTTCTTT. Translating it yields CASSQAQGAGTEAFF.

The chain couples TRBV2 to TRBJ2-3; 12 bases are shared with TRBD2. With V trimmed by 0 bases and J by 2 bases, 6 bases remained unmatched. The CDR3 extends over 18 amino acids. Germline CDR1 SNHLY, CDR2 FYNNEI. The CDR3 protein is CASSEARLAGGSTDTQYF. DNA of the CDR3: TGTGCCAGCAGTGAAGCCCGGCTAGCGGGGGGGTCCACAGATACGCAGTATTTT.

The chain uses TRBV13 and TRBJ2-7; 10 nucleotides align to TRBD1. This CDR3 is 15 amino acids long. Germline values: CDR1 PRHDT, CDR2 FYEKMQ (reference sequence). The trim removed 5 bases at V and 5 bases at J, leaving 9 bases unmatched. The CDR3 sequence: CASSQGGQGLHEQYF. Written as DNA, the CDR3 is TGTGCCAGCAGCCAAGGGGGACAGGGGTTACACGAGCAGTACTTC.

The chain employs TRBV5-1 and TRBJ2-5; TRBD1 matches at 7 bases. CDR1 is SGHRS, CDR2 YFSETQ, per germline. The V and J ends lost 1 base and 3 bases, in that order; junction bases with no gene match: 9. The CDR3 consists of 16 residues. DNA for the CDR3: TGCGCCAGCAGCTTGCCACGGGACAGCTCTGAAGAGACCCAGTACTTC. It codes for CASSLPRDSSEETQYF.

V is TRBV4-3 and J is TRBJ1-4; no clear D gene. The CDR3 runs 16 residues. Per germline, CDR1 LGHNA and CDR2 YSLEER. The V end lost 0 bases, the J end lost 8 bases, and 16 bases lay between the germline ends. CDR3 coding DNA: TGCGCCAGCAGCCAAGACAGCGGAACCGGTCGGGAAAAACTGTTTTTT. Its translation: CASSQDSGTGREKLFF.

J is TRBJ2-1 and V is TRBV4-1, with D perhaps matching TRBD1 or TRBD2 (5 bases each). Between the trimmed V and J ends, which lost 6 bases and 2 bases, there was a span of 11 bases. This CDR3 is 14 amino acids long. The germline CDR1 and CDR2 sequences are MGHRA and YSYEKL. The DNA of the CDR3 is TGCGCCAGCAGTCCCGGGACGACCTACAATGAGCAGTTCTTC. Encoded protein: CASSPGTTYNEQFF.

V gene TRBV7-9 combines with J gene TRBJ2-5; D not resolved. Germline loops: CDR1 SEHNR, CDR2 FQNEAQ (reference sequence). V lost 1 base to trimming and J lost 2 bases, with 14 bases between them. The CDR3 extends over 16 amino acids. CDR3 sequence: CASSLGPSAPQETQYF. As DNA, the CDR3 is TGTGCCAGCAGCTTAGGTCCGTCTGCGCCTCAAGAGACCCAGTACTTC. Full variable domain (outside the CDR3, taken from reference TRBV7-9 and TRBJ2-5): DTGVSQNPRHKITKRGQNVTFRCDPISEHNRLYWYRQTLGQGPEFLTYFQNEAQLEKSRLLSDRFSAERPKGSFSTLEIQRTEQGDSAMYLCASSLGPSAPQETQYFGPGTRLLVL.

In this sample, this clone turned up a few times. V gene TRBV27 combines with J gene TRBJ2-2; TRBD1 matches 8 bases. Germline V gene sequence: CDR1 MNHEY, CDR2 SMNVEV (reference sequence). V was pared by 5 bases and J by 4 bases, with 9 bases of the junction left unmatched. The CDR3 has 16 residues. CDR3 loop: CASSARTGFGTGELFF. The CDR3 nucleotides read TGTGCCAGCAGTGCCCGGACAGGGTTCGGCACCGGGGAGCTGTTTTTT.

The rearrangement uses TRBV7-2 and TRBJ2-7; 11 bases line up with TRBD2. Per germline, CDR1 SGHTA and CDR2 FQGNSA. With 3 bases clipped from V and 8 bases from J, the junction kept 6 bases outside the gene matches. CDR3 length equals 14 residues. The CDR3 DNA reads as TGTGCCAGCAGCTTGACTAGCGGGGCCTGGAAGCAGTACTTC. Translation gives CASSLTSGAWKQYF. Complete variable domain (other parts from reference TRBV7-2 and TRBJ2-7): GAGVSQSPSNKVTEKGKDVELRCDPISGHTALYWYRQSLGQGLEFLIYFQGNSAPDKSGLPSDRFSAERTGGSVSTLTIQRTQQEDSAVYLCASSLTSGAWKQYFGPGTRLTVT.

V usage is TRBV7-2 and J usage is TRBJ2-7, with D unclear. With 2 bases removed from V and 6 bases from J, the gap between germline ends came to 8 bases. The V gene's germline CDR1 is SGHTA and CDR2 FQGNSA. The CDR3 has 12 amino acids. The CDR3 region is CASSLSRSEQYF. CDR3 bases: TGTGCCAGCAGCTTATCTAGAAGCGAGCAGTACTTC.

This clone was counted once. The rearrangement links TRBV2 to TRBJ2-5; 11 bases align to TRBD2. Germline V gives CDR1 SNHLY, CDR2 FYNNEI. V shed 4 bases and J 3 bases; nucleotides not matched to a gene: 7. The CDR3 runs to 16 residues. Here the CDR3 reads CASSALLTSGEETQYF. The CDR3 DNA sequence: TGTGCCAGCAGTGCCCTCCTGACTAGCGGGGAAGAGACCCAGTACTTC.

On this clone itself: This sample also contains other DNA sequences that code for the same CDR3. CDR3 bases: TGCGCCAGCAGCCTAGGACAGGGCGGCACAGATACGCAGTATTTT. Encoded protein: CASSLGQGGTDTQYF. V usage is TRBV5-1 and J usage is TRBJ2-3; 8 bases match TRBD1. Germline CDR1 and CDR2: SGHRS and YFSETQ. The CDR3 totals 15 residues. The V gene end was trimmed by 4 bases and the J gene end by 1 base; junction bases not matched to a gene: 5.

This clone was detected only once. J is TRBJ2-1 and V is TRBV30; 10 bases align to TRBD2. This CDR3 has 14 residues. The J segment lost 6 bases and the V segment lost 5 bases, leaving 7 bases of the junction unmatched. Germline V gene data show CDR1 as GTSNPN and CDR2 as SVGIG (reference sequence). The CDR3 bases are TGTGCCTGGCGGGGACTAGCGTTAGGCAATGAGCAGTTCTTC. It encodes CAWRGLALGNEQFF.

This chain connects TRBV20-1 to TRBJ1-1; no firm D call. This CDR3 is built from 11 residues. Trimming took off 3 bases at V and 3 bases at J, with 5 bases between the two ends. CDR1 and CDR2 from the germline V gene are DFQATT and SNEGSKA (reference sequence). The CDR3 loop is CSASWDTEAFF. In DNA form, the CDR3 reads TGCAGTGCTAGTTGGGACACTGAAGCTTTCTTT.

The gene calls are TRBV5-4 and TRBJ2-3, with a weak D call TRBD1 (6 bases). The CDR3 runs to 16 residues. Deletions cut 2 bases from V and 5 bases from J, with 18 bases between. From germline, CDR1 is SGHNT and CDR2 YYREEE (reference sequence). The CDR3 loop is CASSFSDRGGRDTQYF. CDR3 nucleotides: TGTGCCAGCAGCTTTTCGGATCGTGGGGGCCGAGATACGCAGTATTTT.

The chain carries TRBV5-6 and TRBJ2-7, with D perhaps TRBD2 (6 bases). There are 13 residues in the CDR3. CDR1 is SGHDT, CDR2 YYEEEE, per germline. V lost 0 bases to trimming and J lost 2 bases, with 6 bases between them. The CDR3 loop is CASSLGTTYEQYF. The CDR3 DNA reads TGTGCCAGCAGCTTGGGGACTACCTACGAGCAGTACTTC.

CDR3 in amino acids: CSVEVESGANVLTF. The DNA for the CDR3 is TGCAGCGTTGAGGTGGAGTCTGGGGCCAACGTCCTGACTTTC. J is TRBJ2-6 and V is TRBV29-1; D gene uncertain. V was cut by 3 bases and J by 1 base, with 7 bases left in between. Germline V gene sequence: CDR1 SQVTM, CDR2 ANQGSEA. There are 14 residues in the CDR3.

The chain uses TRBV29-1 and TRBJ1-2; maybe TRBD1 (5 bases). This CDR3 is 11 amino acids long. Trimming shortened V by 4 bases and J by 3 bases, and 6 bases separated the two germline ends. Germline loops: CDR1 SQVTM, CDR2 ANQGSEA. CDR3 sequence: CSVAGDYGYTF. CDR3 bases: TGCAGCGTTGCGGGGGACTATGGCTACACCTTC.

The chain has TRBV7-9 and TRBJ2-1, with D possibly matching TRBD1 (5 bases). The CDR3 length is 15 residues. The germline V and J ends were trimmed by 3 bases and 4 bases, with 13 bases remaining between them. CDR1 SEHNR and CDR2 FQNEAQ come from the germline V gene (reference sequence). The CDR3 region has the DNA TGTGCCAGCAGCTTCAGGTCAGGGAATTACAATGAGCAGTTCTTC. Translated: CASSFRSGNYNEQFF.